The T cell receptor (beta chain) described here comes from a study of T cells in Graves' hyperthyroidism and ophthalmopathy. This clonotype was seen more than once but under ten times. Germline V gene sequence: CDR1 MNHNS, CDR2 SASEGT. The CDR3 contains 14 residues. Between the trimmed V and J ends, which lost 0 bases and 3 bases, there was a span of 8 bases. With duration under 3 months, ophthalmopathy was active: Clinical Activity Score at least 3, NOSPECS at least 4. The investigators amplified TCR beta CDR3 regions from RNA transcripts. Primed by the HTBI set, a first-round RT-PCR was run on the TCR CDR3. One entry per CDR3 protein results from TCRdb running MiXCR on the multiplex PCR reads. The table has about 250,000 distinct CDR3 sequences, over 20% seen once; the top ten hold approximately 32%.

The sequence was collected from a woman between 35 and 50 years old with Graves' ophthalmopathy. The source material was blood. The chain employs TRBV6-1 and TRBJ1-1; D perhaps matches TRBD1 (5 bases). The CDR3 nucleotides are TGTGCCAGCAGTGAAGCAGGGGATCACACTGAAGCTTTCTTT. Translating it yields CASSEAGDHTEAFF.